These T cell receptor beta chains were read from a single sample in a study of blood T cell repertoires in COVID-19. The protocol was immunoSEQ multiplex PCR, while the TCRdb copy is restricted to in-frame clones and leaves out a portion. The sample has about 120,000 clones; 70% to 80% are singletons. Sequencing was done on a sample of peripheral blood. These receptors were collected from a human donor in a cohort sampled during active COVID-19. The CDR3 runs from the conserved cysteine through the conserved F or W. D genes are given only for firm matches. Expanded clones get a size class; other rows say once, few or many, or leave the size out.

CDR3aa | CDR3nt | v_gene | abundance | d_gene | j_gene
CASSSSRGQGEQYF | TGTGCCAGTAGTAGCTCTCGGGGTCAGGGGGAGCAGTACTTC | TRBV19 | . | . | TRBJ2-7
CATTHGTGMTRKGNQPQHF | TGTGCCACCACCCACGGGACAGGAATGACGAGGAAGGGCAATCAGCCCCAGCATTTT | TRBV24-1 | . | TRBD1 | TRBJ1-5
CASSSPMGSNEQYF | TGTGCCAGCAGTTCCCCGATGGGTAGCAACGAGCAGTACTTC | TRBV27 | few | . | TRBJ2-7
CASSLGNEAEQYF | TGTGCCAGCAGTTTGGGCAACGAAGCCGAGCAGTACTTC | TRBV28 | once | . | TRBJ2-7
CASSRSEGNGETQYF | TGTGCCAGCAGCCGCTCCGAAGGCAACGGGGAGACCCAGTACTTC | TRBV4-2 | few | . | TRBJ2-5
CAISGGLADLGDTQYF | TGTGCCATCAGTGGGGGACTAGCGGACTTGGGGGATACGCAGTATTTT | TRBV10-3 | . | TRBD2 | TRBJ2-3
CASSQDPISGNTIYF | TGTGCCAGCAGCCAAGATCCCATTTCTGGAAACACCATATATTTT | TRBV3-1/TRBV3-2 | . | . | TRBJ1-3
CASSPLGGGGWGYTF | TGTGCCAGCAGTCCACTGGGCGGAGGAGGATGGGGCTACACCTTC | TRBV27 | medium-sized | . | TRBJ1-2
CAISGGPNTEAFF | TGTGCCATCAGTGGGGGCCCTAACACTGAAGCTTTCTTT | TRBV10-3 | . | . | TRBJ1-1
CASRAAGSNYGYTF | TGTGCCAGCAGAGCCGCCGGGAGCAACTATGGCTACACCTTC | TRBV6-5 | . | . | TRBJ1-2
CASSLSGTISASNQPQHF | TGTGCCAGCAGTTTATCGGGCACCATCTCTGCGAGCAATCAGCCCCAGCATTTT | TRBV27 | few | . | TRBJ1-5
CASSIRNPAAEAFF | TGTGCCAGCAGCATTCGGAACCCCGCGGCTGAAGCTTTCTTT | TRBV5-6 | . | . | TRBJ1-1
CASSPLRGVNTDTQYF | TGTGCCAGTAGTCCATTGCGGGGGGTTAACACAGATACGCAGTATTTT | TRBV19 | . | TRBD2 | TRBJ2-3
CASSIGQGAYEQYF | TGTGCCAGTAGTATAGGGCAGGGGGCCTACGAGCAGTACTTC | TRBV19 | . | TRBD1 | TRBJ2-7
CASSSRTGLGNTEAFF | TGTGCCAGCAGCTCCCGGACAGGGCTCGGGAACACTGAAGCTTTCTTT | TRBV7-9 | . | TRBD1 | TRBJ1-1
CASSLGTGGEPYEQYF | TGCGCCAGCAGCCTTGGAACGGGGGGCGAACCCTACGAGCAGTACTTC | TRBV5-1 | . | . | TRBJ2-7
CASSQEGDRGRSPLHF | TGCGCCAGCAGCCAAGAAGGGGACAGGGGACGTTCACCCCTCCACTTT | TRBV4-1 | few | TRBD1 | TRBJ1-6
CSVEDLGTSGRSYSYNEQFF | TGCAGCGTTGAAGATCTGGGGACTAGCGGGAGGTCTTACTCCTACAATGAGCAGTTCTTC | TRBV29-1 | . | TRBD2 | TRBJ2-1
CASSLRRGRARPYEQYF | TGTGCCAGCAGTTTACGGCGCGGGAGGGCACGACCCTACGAGCAGTACTTC | TRBV27 | . | TRBD2 | TRBJ2-7
CASSLALNGGDTEAFF | TGTGCCAGCAGCTTAGCGCTAAACGGGGGGGACACTGAAGCTTTCTTT | TRBV7-8 | . | . | TRBJ1-1
CASIGTDTQYF | TGTGCCAGCATCGGCACAGATACGCAGTATTTT | TRBV28 | . | . | TRBJ2-3
CASRILAGESTDTQYF | TGTGCCAGCAGAATCCTAGCGGGGGAGAGCACAGATACGCAGTATTTT | TRBV6-6 | . | TRBD2 | TRBJ2-3
CASSLLETGSHEQYF | TGTGCCAGCAGCTTATTAGAGACAGGGAGCCACGAGCAGTACTTC | TRBV7-8 | . | TRBD1 | TRBJ2-7
CASSVSPGQISGANVLTF | TGTGCCAGCAGCGTTTCTCCGGGACAGATCTCTGGGGCCAACGTCCTGACTTTC | TRBV2 | . | TRBD1 | TRBJ2-6
CASSFLQLPPYEQYF | TGTGCCAGCAGCTTCCTACAACTACCCCCCTACGAGCAGTACTTC | TRBV11-3 | . | . | TRBJ2-7
CASSVTGIRGYTF | TGTGCCAGTAGTGTTACAGGGATACGAGGCTACACCTTC | TRBV19 | . | . | TRBJ1-2
CASSARTGSGNTIYF | TGTGCCAGCAGCGCCCGGACAGGGTCTGGAAACACCATATATTTT | TRBV9 | once | TRBD1 | TRBJ1-3
CASSDTGGRVETQYF | TGTGCCAGCAGTGACACGGGAGGAAGAGTAGAGACCCAGTACTTC | TRBV25-1 | . | TRBD2 | TRBJ2-5
CASSRTTNEKLFF | TGTGCCAGTTCCAGAACAACTAATGAAAAACTGTTTTTT | TRBV9 | . | . | TRBJ1-4
CASSQASNSNYGYTF | TGTGCCAGCAGCCAAGCTTCGAACTCAAACTATGGCTACACCTTC | TRBV4-2 | . | . | TRBJ1-2
CASSLAGRPPYEQYF | TGTGCCAGCAGCTTAGCCGGGAGACCCCCCTACGAGCAGTACTTC | TRBV11-3 | . | . | TRBJ2-7
CASSASRGPNAYEQYF | TGTGCCAGCAGTGCGAGCAGGGGCCCGAATGCCTACGAGCAGTACTTC | TRBV6-2/TRBV6-3 | . | . | TRBJ2-7
CASSLGPGNTIYF | TGTGCCAGCAGTTTAGGGCCCGGAAACACCATATATTTT | TRBV28 | . | . | TRBJ1-3
CAWSVRRGPAYEQYF | TGTGCCTGGAGTGTTCGTAGGGGGCCAGCCTACGAGCAGTACTTC | TRBV30 | once | TRBD1 | TRBJ2-7
CASSAFTEYSNQPQHF | TGTGCCAGCAGTGCTTTTACAGAATATAGCAATCAGCCCCAGCATTTT | TRBV6-1 | . | . | TRBJ1-5
CATSRLAGAPYEQYF | TGTGCCACCAGCCGACTAGCGGGGGCCCCCTACGAGCAGTACTTC | TRBV15 | once | TRBD2 | TRBJ2-7
CASSEVPDPTYEQYF | TGTGCCAGCAGTGAGGTCCCCGATCCTACGTACGAGCAGTACTTC | TRBV2 | . | . | TRBJ2-7
CASSRQDSYEQYF | TGTGCCAGCAGCCGACAGGACTCCTACGAGCAGTACTTC | TRBV5-4 | . | . | TRBJ2-7
CASRLARGRIAGGCNEQFF | TGTGCAAGTCGCTTAGCGCGGGGGCGAATAGCGGGAGGGTGCAATGAGCAGTTCTTC | TRBV12-2 | . | . | TRBJ2-1
CASSIHQGQMGNTEAFF | TGTGCCAGTAGTATCCATCAGGGGCAAATGGGGAACACTGAAGCTTTCTTT | TRBV19 | . | . | TRBJ1-1
CASSLGQGLGYEQYF | TGTGCCAGCAGCTTGGGACAGGGGTTAGGCTACGAGCAGTACTTC | TRBV5-4 | . | TRBD1 | TRBJ2-7
CASSFDRGLPPLHF | TGTGCCAGCAGCTTCGACAGGGGTCTTCCACCCCTCCACTTT | TRBV5-4 | . | TRBD1 | TRBJ1-6
CATSSSSGANVLTF | TGTGCCACCAGTAGTAGCTCTGGGGCCAACGTCCTGACTTTC | TRBV24-1 | . | . | TRBJ2-6
CASSLNPGGLGELFF | TGCGCCAGCAGCCTAAACCCCGGGGGGCTCGGGGAGCTGTTTTTT | TRBV4-1 | . | . | TRBJ2-2
CASSFTGDQPQHF | TGTGCCAGCAGTTTCACAGGGGATCAGCCCCAGCATTTT | TRBV12-3/TRBV12-4 | . | TRBD1 | TRBJ1-5
CAGDAGANEKLFF | TGTGCCGGCGATGCCGGAGCTAATGAAAAACTGTTTTTT | TRBV30 | . | . | TRBJ1-4
CASSPDRGYTEAFF | TGTGCCAGCAGTCCCGACAGGGGGTACACTGAAGCTTTCTTT | TRBV28 | . | TRBD1 | TRBJ1-1
CASSFGPGERYNEQFF | . | TRBV5-4 | . | . | TRBJ2-1
CASSRTGGTMDSNQPQHF | TGTGCCAGCAGCAGGACAGGGGGTACCATGGATAGCAATCAGCCCCAGCATTTT | TRBV21-1 | . | . | TRBJ1-5
CASSLAQGTPGNTIYF | TGTGCCAGCAGCTTAGCCCAGGGAACCCCTGGAAACACCATATATTTT | TRBV7-6 | . | . | TRBJ1-3
CAGKEGETEAFF | TGTGCCGGTAAAGAGGGGGAAACTGAAGCTTTCTTT | TRBV2 | . | . | TRBJ1-1
CASSLATGGAEQYF | TGTGCCAGCAGCTTGGCCACGGGGGGGGCCGAGCAGTACTTC | TRBV5-8 | . | TRBD2 | TRBJ2-7
CASSARGLAGTRDIQYF | TGTGCCAGCAGCGCCAGGGGGCTAGCGGGGACGAGGGACATTCAGTACTTC | TRBV9 | . | . | TRBJ2-4